This T cell receptor (beta chain) is drawn from a study of T cell responses to AZD1222 COVID-19 vaccine. Findings and caveats of the study: Donors were mostly white British, more females; clonal diversity possibly underestimated. Spike-specific TCR breadth and depth rose after two AZD1222 doses.

TCRdb's table, derived via immunoSEQ multiplex PCR, lists solely in-frame clones and lacks some. The sample carries about 55,000 clones, roughly 90% recorded once. The CDR3 runs 14 residues. Looked up from germline, CDR1 is GTSNPN and CDR2 is SVGIG (reference sequence). Trimming cost V 4 bases and J 0 bases, with 13 bases left between them. Concerning this clone itself: The antigen remains undetermined.

The rearrangement uses TRBV30 and TRBJ2-7; D is perhaps TRBD1 or TRBD2 (5 bases each). This TCR was recovered from an adult in good health. Specimen: peripheral blood, collected on day 0 of AZD1222 vaccination. The CDR3 DNA sequence: TGTGCCTGGACCCCGGGGCACAGCTCCTACGAGCAGTACTTC. It specifies CAWTPGHSSYEQYF.